This T cell receptor (beta chain) was sequenced in a study of human T cells and chemical hapten exposure. Study at large: 2% DPC applied to a roughly 2 cm by roughly 2 cm arm area sensitized donors. TCR yields per sample varied mostly from small pooled library volume differences.

The germline CDR1 and CDR2 sequences are DFQATT and SNEGSKA (reference sequence). V was clipped by 5 bases and J by 2 bases, with 17 bases between them. The CDR3 runs to 15 residues. TCRdb reprocessed the RACE reads via MiXCR and lists one record per CDR3 protein. The sample holds 95,000 to 150,000 distinct CDR3 sequences, approximately 10% seen once. Study observations and caveats: The immune response of these alopecia patients might not match healthy individuals'.

Specified time point: patch test 3, about 24 weeks after DPC sensitization. The sample's treatment: therapeutic diphenylcyclopropenone sensitization with weekly scalp DPC. Concerning this clonotype itself: Its cognate antigen is unknown.

The source of this sequence is a woman in her forties or fifties with alopecia areata. Some clones in this sample may be carry-over from other donors' samples. The V and J genes are TRBV20-1 and TRBJ2-3, with D tentatively TRBD1 or TRBD2 (6 bases each). The material was whole blood, obtained in connection with sensitization to the hapten diphenylcyclopropenone (DPC). CDR3 loop: CSAPEGGVATDTQYF. The CDR3 DNA sequence: TGCAGTGCTCCAGAGGGGGGAGTTGCCACAGATACGCAGTATTTT.